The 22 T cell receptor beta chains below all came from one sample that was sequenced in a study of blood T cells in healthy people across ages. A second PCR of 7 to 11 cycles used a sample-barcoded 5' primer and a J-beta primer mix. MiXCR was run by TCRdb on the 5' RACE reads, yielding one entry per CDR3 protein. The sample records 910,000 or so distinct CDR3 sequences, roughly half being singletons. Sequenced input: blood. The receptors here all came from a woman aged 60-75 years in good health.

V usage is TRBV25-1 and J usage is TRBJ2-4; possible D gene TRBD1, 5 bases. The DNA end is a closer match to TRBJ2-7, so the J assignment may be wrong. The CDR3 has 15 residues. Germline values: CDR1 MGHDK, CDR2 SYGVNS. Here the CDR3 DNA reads TGTGCCAGCAGTGCGGCAGGGTTGAACTCCTACGAGCAGTACTTC. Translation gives CASSAAGLNSYEQYF.

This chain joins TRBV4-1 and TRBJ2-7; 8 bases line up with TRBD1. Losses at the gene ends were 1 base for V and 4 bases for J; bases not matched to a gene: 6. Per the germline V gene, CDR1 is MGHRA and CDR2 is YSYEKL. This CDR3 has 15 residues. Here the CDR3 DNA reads TGCGCCAGCAGCCAAGCTCAGGGGGCCACTTACGAGCAGTACTTC. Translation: CASSQAQGATYEQYF.

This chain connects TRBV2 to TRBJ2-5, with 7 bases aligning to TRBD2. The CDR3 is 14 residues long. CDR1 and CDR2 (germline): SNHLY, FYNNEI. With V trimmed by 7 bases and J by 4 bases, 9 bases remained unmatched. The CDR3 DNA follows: TGTGCCAGCATCAATCGAGGACTAGTAGAGACCCAGTACTTC. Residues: CASINRGLVETQYF.

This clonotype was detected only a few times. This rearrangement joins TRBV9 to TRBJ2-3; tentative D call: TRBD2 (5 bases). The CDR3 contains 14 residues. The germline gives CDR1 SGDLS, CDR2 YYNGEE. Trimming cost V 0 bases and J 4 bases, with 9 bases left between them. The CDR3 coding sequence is TGTGCCAGCAGCGTAGCACTAGTTTCAGATACGCAGTATTTT. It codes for CASSVALVSDTQYF.

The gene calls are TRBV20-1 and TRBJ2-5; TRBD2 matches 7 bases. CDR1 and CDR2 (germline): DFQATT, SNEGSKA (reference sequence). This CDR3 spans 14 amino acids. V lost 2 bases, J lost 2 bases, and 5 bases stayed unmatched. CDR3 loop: CSARWRGYQETQYF. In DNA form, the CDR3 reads TGCAGTGCTAGATGGCGGGGGTATCAAGAGACCCAGTACTTC.

The CDR3 spells CASSFAVIQGNEQFF. The CDR3, as DNA: TGTGCCAGCAGTTTCGCGGTCATCCAGGGGAATGAGCAGTTCTTC. The rearrangement uses TRBV28 and TRBJ2-1; a weak D match, TRBD1 (6 bases). Looked up from germline, CDR1 is MDHEN and CDR2 is SYDVKM. Trimming took off 3 bases at V and 7 bases at J, with 16 bases between the two ends. The CDR3 is 15 residues long.

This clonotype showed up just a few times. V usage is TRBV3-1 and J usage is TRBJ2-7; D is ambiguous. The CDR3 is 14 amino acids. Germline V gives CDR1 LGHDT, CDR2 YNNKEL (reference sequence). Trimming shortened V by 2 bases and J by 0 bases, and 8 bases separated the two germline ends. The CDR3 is CASSQTRSSYEQYF. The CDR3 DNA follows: TGTGCCAGCAGCCAAACACGAAGCTCCTACGAGCAGTACTTC.

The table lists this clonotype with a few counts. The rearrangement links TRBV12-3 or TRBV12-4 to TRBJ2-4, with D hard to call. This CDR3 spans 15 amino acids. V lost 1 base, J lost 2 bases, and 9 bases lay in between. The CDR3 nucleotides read TGTGCCAGCAGTTTAGTAGGTGGCCCCAAAAACATTCAGTACTTC. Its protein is CASSLVGGPKNIQYF.

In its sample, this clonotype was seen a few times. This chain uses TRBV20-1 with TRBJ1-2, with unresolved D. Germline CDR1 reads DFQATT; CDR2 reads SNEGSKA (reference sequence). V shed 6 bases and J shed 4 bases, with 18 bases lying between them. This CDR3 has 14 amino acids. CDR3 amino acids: CSASLKSDVYGYTF. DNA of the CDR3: TGCAGTGCGAGTCTGAAAAGCGATGTCTATGGCTACACCTTC.

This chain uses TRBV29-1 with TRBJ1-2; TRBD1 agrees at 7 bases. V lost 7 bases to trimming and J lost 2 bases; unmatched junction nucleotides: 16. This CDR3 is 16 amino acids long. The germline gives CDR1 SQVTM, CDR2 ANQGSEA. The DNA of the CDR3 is TGCAGCGGGTGGGACAGAGGTAGCCCTACAAACTATGGCTACACCTTC. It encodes CSGWDRGSPTNYGYTF.

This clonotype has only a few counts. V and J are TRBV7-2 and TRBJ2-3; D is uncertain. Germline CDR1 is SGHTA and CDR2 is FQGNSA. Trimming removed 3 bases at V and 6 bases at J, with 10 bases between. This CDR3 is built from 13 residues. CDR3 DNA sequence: TGTGCCAGCAGCTTTTCCCCGACGGATACGCAGTATTTT. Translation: CASSFSPTDTQYF.

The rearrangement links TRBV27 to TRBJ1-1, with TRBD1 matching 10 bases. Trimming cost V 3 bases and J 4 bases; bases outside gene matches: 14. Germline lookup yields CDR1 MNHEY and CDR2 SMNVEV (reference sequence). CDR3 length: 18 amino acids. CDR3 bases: TGTGCCAGCAGTTTCCGGGACAGGGGAGTGTGGGTGGGCACTGAAGCTTTCTTT. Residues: CASSFRDRGVWVGTEAFF.

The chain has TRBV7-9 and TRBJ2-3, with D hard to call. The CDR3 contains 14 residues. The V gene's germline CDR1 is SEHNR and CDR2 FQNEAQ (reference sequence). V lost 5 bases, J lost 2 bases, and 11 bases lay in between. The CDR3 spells CASSPRYNTDTQYF. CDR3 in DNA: TGTGCCAGCAGCCCACGATATAACACAGATACGCAGTATTTT.

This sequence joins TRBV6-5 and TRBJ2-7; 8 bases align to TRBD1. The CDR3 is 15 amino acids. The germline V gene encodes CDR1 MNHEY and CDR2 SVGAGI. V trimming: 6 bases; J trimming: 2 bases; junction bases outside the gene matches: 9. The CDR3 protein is CASSGRTGRTYEQYF. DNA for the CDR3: TGTGCCAGCAGCGGACGGACAGGGAGGACCTACGAGCAGTACTTC.

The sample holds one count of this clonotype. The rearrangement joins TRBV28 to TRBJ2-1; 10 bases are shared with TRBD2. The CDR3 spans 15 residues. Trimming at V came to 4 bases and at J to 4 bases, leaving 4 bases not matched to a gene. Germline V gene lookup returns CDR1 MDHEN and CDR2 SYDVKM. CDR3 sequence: CASSSQREGYNEQFF. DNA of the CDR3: TGTGCCAGCAGTTCCCAGCGGGAGGGGTACAATGAGCAGTTCTTC.

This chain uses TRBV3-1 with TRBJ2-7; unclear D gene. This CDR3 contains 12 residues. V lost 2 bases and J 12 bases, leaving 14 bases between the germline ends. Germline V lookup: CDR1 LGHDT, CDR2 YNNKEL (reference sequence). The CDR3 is CASSQTGLRLYF. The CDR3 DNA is TGTGCCAGCAGCCAAACCGGGCTGCGGCTGTACTTC.

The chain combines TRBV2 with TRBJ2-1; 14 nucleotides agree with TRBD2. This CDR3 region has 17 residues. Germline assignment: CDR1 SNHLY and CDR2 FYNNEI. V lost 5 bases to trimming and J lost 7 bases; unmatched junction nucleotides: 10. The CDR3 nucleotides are TGTGCCAGCAGTACCGGACTAGCGGGAGGCATAGCGAATGAGCAGTTCTTC. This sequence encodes CASSTGLAGGIANEQFF. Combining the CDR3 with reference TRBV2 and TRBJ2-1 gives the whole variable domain EPEVTQTPSHQVTQMGQEVILRCVPISNHLYFYWYRQILGQKVEFLVSFYNNEISEKSEIFDDQFSVERPDGSNFTLKIRSTKLEDSAMYFCASSTGLAGGIANEQFFGPGTRLTVL.

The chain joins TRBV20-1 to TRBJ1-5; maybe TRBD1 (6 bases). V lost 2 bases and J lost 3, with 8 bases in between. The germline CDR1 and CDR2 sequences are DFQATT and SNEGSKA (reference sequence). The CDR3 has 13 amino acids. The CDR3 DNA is TGCAGTGCTAGACCAGGGGACAATCAGCCCCAGCATTTT. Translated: CSARPGDNQPQHF.

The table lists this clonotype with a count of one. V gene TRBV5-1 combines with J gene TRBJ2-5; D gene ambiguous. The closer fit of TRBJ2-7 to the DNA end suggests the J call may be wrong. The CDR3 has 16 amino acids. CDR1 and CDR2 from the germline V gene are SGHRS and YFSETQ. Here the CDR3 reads CASSLTGPRYLYEQYF. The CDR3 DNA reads TGCGCCAGCAGCTTGACCGGGCCTCGCTACCTCTACGAGCAGTACTTC.

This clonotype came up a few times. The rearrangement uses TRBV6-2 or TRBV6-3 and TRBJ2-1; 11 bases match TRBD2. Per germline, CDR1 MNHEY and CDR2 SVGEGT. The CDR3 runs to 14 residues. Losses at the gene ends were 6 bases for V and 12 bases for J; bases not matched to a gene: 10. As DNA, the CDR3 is TGTGCCAGCAGGATCGGGACTAGCGGCAGTACGCAGTTCTTC. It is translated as CASRIGTSGSTQFF.

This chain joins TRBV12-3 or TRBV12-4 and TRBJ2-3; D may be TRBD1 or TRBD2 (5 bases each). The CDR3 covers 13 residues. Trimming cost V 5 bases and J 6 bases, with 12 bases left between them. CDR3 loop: CASSITGPDTQYF. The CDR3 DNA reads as TGTGCCAGCAGTATCACGGGACCGGATACGCAGTATTTT.

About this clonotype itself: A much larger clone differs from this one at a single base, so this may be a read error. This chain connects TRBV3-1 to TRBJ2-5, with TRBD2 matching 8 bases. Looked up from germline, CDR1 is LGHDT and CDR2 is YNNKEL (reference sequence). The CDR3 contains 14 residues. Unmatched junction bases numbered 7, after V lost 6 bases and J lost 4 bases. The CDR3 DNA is TGTGCCAGCAGTCTCCGAGCGGGAGTAGAGACCCAGTACTTC. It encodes CASSLRAGVETQYF.